One sample yielded the 25 T cell receptor beta chains listed below, sequenced in a study of control samples from healthy donors and cancer patients. TCRdb's table, derived via immunoSEQ multiplex PCR, lists solely in-frame clones and lacks some. This table has approximately 160,000 clones, 92% appearing once. The material sequenced was blood. These TCRs come from a woman aged 30 to 39 in good health.

The rearrangement uses TRBV2 and TRBJ2-3; 9 bases line up with TRBD2. The CDR3 consists of 19 residues. Germline V gene data show CDR1 as SNHLY and CDR2 as FYNNEI. V shed 1 base, J shed 5 bases, and the junction held 16 bases outside the gene matches. CDR3 in DNA: TGTGCCAGCAGTGAAGAGGTTGGCGGGAGGGTGGGATCCCAAGATACGCAGTATTTT. It specifies CASSEEVGGRVGSQDTQYF.

This chain uses TRBV13 with TRBJ2-7; D ambiguous. The CDR3 totals 12 residues. V lost 4 bases and J 6 bases, leaving 10 bases between the germline ends. CDR1 is PRHDT, CDR2 FYEKMQ, per germline (reference sequence). The CDR3 DNA reads as TGTGCCAGCAGCTCACAATGGACCGAGCAGTACTTC. Amino acid sequence: CASSSQWTEQYF.

The chain links TRBV5-1 to TRBJ2-1, with no clear D. Germline loops: CDR1 SGHRS, CDR2 YFSETQ. CDR3 length equals 15 residues. Trimming removed 0 bases at V and 4 bases at J, with 11 bases between. The DNA of the CDR3 is TGCGCCAGCAGCTTGGCCCCTCCCCCATACAATGAGCAGTTCTTC. Its translation is CASSLAPPPYNEQFF.

The chain couples TRBV6-2 or TRBV6-3 to TRBJ2-3; TRBD2 matches 8 bases. CDR1 and CDR2 (germline): MNHEY, SVGEGT. The CDR3 consists of 20 residues. V dropped 5 bases and J dropped 3; count of bases not matched to a gene: 22. CDR3 sequence (DNA): TGTGCCAGCAGTCAATACTCGTGGCGGGAGGAAAGCCCCGAGACAGATACGCAGTATTTT. Residues: CASSQYSWREESPETDTQYF.

The chain employs TRBV2 and TRBJ2-1; the D gene is possibly TRBD2 (5 bases). The CDR3 spans 13 residues. Trimming left V 6 bases short and J 7 bases short, with 13 bases between. Germline assignment: CDR1 SNHLY and CDR2 FYNNEI. As DNA, the CDR3 is TGTGCCAGCAGAGGGCCGTCGGGGAATGAGCAGTTCTTC. Translation gives CASRGPSGNEQFF.

V and J are TRBV6-1 and TRBJ1-4; D unclear. This CDR3 has 15 residues. Trimming took 0 bases from V and 3 from J, leaving 8 bases between them. The germline V gene has CDR1 MNHNS and CDR2 SASEGT. CDR3: CASSEALGSNEKLFF. CDR3 coding DNA: TGTGCCAGCAGTGAAGCGCTCGGATCTAATGAAAAACTGTTTTTT.

V usage is TRBV30 and J usage is TRBJ2-1, with TRBD2 matching over 8 bases. V dropped 1 base and J dropped 0; count of bases not matched to a gene: 2. CDR3 size: 15 residues. From germline, CDR1 is GTSNPN and CDR2 SVGIG (reference sequence). The CDR3 region is CAWSGSGSSYNEQFF. In nucleotides, the CDR3 is TGTGCCTGGAGTGGGAGCGGGAGCTCCTACAATGAGCAGTTCTTC.

This clone turned up a few times. The genes are TRBV4-2 and TRBJ2-3, with 8 bases aligning to TRBD2. The V gene's germline CDR1 is LGHNA and CDR2 YNFKEQ. The CDR3 covers 16 residues. V shed 0 bases and J 4 bases; nucleotides not matched to a gene: 6. CDR3: CASSQESGRGADTQYF. In DNA form, the CDR3 reads TGTGCCAGCAGCCAAGAGAGCGGGAGAGGGGCAGATACGCAGTATTTT.

V usage is TRBV28 and J usage is TRBJ2-1; maybe TRBD1 (5 bases). Deletions cut 8 bases from V and 1 base from J, with 15 bases between. Germline CDR1 and CDR2: MDHEN and SYDVKM. This CDR3 spans 15 amino acids. The CDR3 DNA follows: TGTGCCAGCCCTTACGGACAATCGTCCTACAATGAGCAGTTCTTC. This translates into CASPYGQSSYNEQFF.

The rearrangement uses TRBV5-1 and TRBJ2-1; 7 bases align to TRBD2. Germline CDR1 SGHRS, CDR2 YFSETQ. The CDR3 has 15 residues. Unmatched junction bases numbered 5, after V lost 0 bases and J lost 5 bases. CDR3 sequence reads: CASSLGLADHNEQFF. The CDR3 coding sequence is TGCGCCAGCAGCTTGGGGCTAGCGGATCACAATGAGCAGTTCTTC.

The chain links TRBV28 to TRBJ1-5; 9 bases are shared with TRBD1. In germline, CDR1 is MDHEN, CDR2 SYDVKM. This CDR3 spans 15 amino acids. V lost 10 bases to trimming and J lost 7 bases; unmatched junction nucleotides: 14. Written as DNA, the CDR3 is TGTGCCACTTACTCCAGGGACAGGGTGTTACAGCCCCAGCATTTT. It codes for CATYSRDRVLQPQHF.

This chain uses TRBV19 with TRBJ1-2, with D perhaps matching TRBD1 (6 bases). The CDR3 contains 14 residues. The germline V and J ends were trimmed by 5 bases and 4 bases, with 14 bases remaining between them. Germline lookup yields CDR1 LNHDA and CDR2 SQIVND (reference sequence). The CDR3 DNA reads TGTGCCAGTAGTCTACCAGGGGTTCCCTATGGCTACACCTTC. Encoded protein: CASSLPGVPYGYTF.

The chain joins TRBV21-1 to TRBJ2-1; TRBD1, as called in the table, went unchecked against the DNA. TRBV21-1 is a listed pseudogene. CDR3 size: 17 residues. The CDR3 region is CASSKAPDREDYNEQFF. The CDR3 DNA sequence: TGTGCCAGCAGCAAAGCCCCGGACAGGGAGGACTACAATGAGCAGTTCTTC.

This clone was counted a single time. This chain joins TRBV9 and TRBJ1-2; TRBD1 matches 8 bases. This CDR3 has 14 residues. After removal of 4 bases from V and 6 bases from J, the junction contained 8 bases not matched to a gene. Germline lookup yields CDR1 SGDLS and CDR2 YYNGEE. CDR3 residues: CASSSPGQGHGYTF. The CDR3 DNA reads TGTGCCAGCAGCAGCCCCGGACAGGGCCATGGCTACACCTTC.

The genes are TRBV6-5 and TRBJ1-3, with 7 bases that match TRBD1. The J segment lost 4 bases and the V segment lost 4 bases, leaving 7 bases of the junction unmatched. Germline V lookup: CDR1 MNHEY, CDR2 SVGAGI. The CDR3 loop spans 15 amino acids. The CDR3 DNA follows: TGTGCCAGCAGTTCAGGCGGACAGGCAGGAAACACCATATATTTT. It encodes CASSSGGQAGNTIYF.

V gene TRBV5-1 combines with J gene TRBJ1-1, with a tentative D call TRBD1 (5 bases). The CDR3 totals 14 residues. Trimming took off 1 base at V and 3 bases at J, with 10 bases between the two ends. The germline gives CDR1 SGHRS, CDR2 YFSETQ. CDR3 residues: CASSLTLRDTEAFF. In DNA form, the CDR3 reads TGCGCCAGCAGCTTGACCCTCAGGGACACTGAAGCTTTCTTT.

This chain uses TRBV5-1 with TRBJ1-2; 8 nucleotides match TRBD1. The germline V gene encodes CDR1 SGHRS and CDR2 YFSETQ. CDR3 length: 14 residues. V dropped 4 bases and J dropped 5; count of bases not matched to a gene: 7. The CDR3 loop is CASSAGTGVYGYTF. The CDR3 nucleotides are TGCGCCAGCAGCGCCGGGACAGGAGTTTATGGCTACACCTTC. The full variable domain, with the rest looked up from reference TRBV5-1 and TRBJ1-2, is KAGVTQTPRYLIKTRGQQVTLSCSPISGHRSVSWYQQTPGQGLQFLFEYFSETQRNKGNFPGRFSGRQFSNSRSEMNVSTLELGDSALYLCASSAGTGVYGYTFGSGTRLTVV.

This clone was seen a single time. The chain recombines TRBV29-1 with TRBJ2-2; D perhaps matches TRBD1 (8 bases). The CDR3 is made up of 14 amino acids. Germline V gene lookup returns CDR1 SQVTM and CDR2 ANQGSEA. Trimming removed 6 bases at V and 4 bases at J, with 15 bases between. CDR3 sequence reads: CSVAQGGSTGELFF. In DNA, the CDR3 is TGCAGCGTCGCACAGGGGGGGAGCACCGGGGAGCTGTTTTTT.

Concerning this clone itself: Within the sample, other DNA sequences also encode this same CDR3. The V gene is TRBV9, the J gene TRBJ2-1, with unresolved D. Per germline, CDR1 SGDLS and CDR2 YYNGEE. This CDR3 spans 13 amino acids. The V end was cut by 2 bases, the J end by 7 bases, with 10 bases between. The CDR3 nucleotides read TGTGCCAGCAGCGTTGGGTCTGCGAATGAGCAGTTCTTC. Protein: CASSVGSANEQFF. Combining the CDR3 with reference TRBV9 and TRBJ2-1 gives the whole variable domain DSGVTQTPKHLITATGQRVTLRCSPRSGDLSVYWYQQSLDQGLQFLIQYYNGEERAKGNILERFSAQQFPDLHSELNLSSLELGDSALYFCASSVGSANEQFFGPGTRLTVL.

Only one count was recorded for this clone. This chain joins TRBV11-2 and TRBJ2-7; 13 nucleotides match TRBD2. Trimming cost V 5 bases and J 6 bases; bases outside gene matches: 4. CDR1 is SGHAT and CDR2 is FQNNGV in the germline V gene. The CDR3 has 14 amino acids. In DNA, the CDR3 is TGTGCCAGCAGCGAACTAGCGGGAGGGGGCGAGCAGTACTTC. Protein sequence: CASSELAGGGEQYF.

This rearrangement joins TRBV27 to TRBJ2-1; no firm D call. With 5 bases removed from V and 0 bases from J, the gap between germline ends came to 5 bases. The CDR3 totals 13 residues. Germline loops: CDR1 MNHEY, CDR2 SMNVEV (reference sequence). CDR3 nucleotides: TGTGCCAGCAGTATCTACTCCTACAATGAGCAGTTCTTC. Protein: CASSIYSYNEQFF.

The genes are TRBV7-9 and TRBJ1-4; the D gene is possibly TRBD1 (6 bases). Looked up from germline, CDR1 is SEHNR and CDR2 is FQNEAQ (reference sequence). The CDR3 sequence is 15 residues long. The ends were cut back, 3 bases at V and 6 bases at J, with 14 bases in the middle. In nucleotides, the CDR3 is TGTGCCAGCAGCTTGTACAGGGACCTGGATGAAAAACTGTTTTTT. Translating gives CASSLYRDLDEKLFF.

V and J are TRBV11-2 and TRBJ2-5, with unresolved D. This CDR3 is 12 amino acids long. Trimming took off 3 bases at V and 5 bases at J, with 7 bases between the two ends. CDR1 and CDR2 (germline): SGHAT, FQNNGV. As DNA, the CDR3 is TGTGCCAGCAGCTTCGGAGAGGAGACCCAGTACTTC. Amino acids: CASSFGEETQYF.

The rearrangement links TRBV7-6 to TRBJ2-1; 12 positions agree with TRBD2. This CDR3 is built from 16 residues. Per germline, CDR1 SGHVS and CDR2 FNYEAQ. The J segment lost 6 bases and the V segment lost 4 bases, leaving 7 bases of the junction unmatched. The CDR3 nucleotides are TGTGCCAGCAGCTCCCGTCTAGCGGGAGGGCCCAATGAGCAGTTCTTC. Translating gives CASSSRLAGGPNEQFF.

The chain combines TRBV7-2 with TRBJ2-4, with 7 nucleotides matching TRBD2. J was trimmed by 10 bases and V by 4 bases; bases with no gene match: 16. This CDR3 region has 16 residues. Germline CDR1 SGHTA, CDR2 FQGNSA. CDR3 nucleotide sequence: TGTGCCAGCAGCTACCCCGGGGGGACCCCTTGGGAGATTCAGTACTTC. This codes for CASSYPGGTPWEIQYF.